This TCR beta chain derives from a study of memory CD4+ T cells and cytomegalovirus serostatus. The protocol was immunoSEQ multiplex PCR, while the TCRdb copy is restricted to in-frame clones and leaves out a portion. Of tens of thousands of clones listed, about 74% are singletons. The V and J ends lost 6 bases and 0 bases respectively, with 19 bases between them. The CDR3 has 18 residues. CDR1 is SGHNT, CDR2 YYREEE, per germline (reference sequence). As for this clone: Its antigen is as yet unknown.

Single viable CD3+CD4+CD8-CD45RO+ cells were sorted as the memory CD4+ T cells. CD4+ T cells were isolated by positive magnetic selection. Study results and caveats: Repertoires predicted CMV serostatus with median bootstrapped AUC of around 0.96. Of 150 to 200 reported CMV TCRbeta sequences, about 67 were found in memory CD4+ repertoires. Suggested: most of the CMV-linked TCR signature lies in CD4+ memory cells.

The sequencing input was memory CD4+ T cells from blood. The sequence came from an adult in good health and CMV-seronegative. The genes are TRBV5-4 and TRBJ2-6, with a possible D match to TRBD2 (6 bases). For the CDR3, the DNA is TGTGCCAGCAACTCCCACCCGGGGGACTTCTCTGGGGCCAACGTCCTGACTTTC. This gives the protein CASNSHPGDFSGANVLTF.